What follows describes a single T cell receptor beta chain. What it binds is not known. Losses at the gene ends were 3 bases for V and 5 bases for J; bases not matched to a gene: 10. There are 15 residues in the CDR3. Germline assignment: CDR1 SGHRS and CDR2 YFSETQ. The method was immunoSEQ multiplex PCR; TCRdb's version includes in-frame clones alone and lacks a portion of them. Among 100,000 or so clones listed, 88% were seen once. The entry originates in a study of T cell responses to AZD1222 COVID-19 vaccine. General study points: A reported finding is that nearly half of spike-specific TCRs target unmutated variant regions. White British people made up most donors, females outnumbered males, and clonal diversity was possibly underestimated.

The rearrangement links TRBV5-1 to TRBJ1-1; TRBD1 matches 7 bases. The TCR originated in an adult in good health. The material sequenced was peripheral blood, taken on day 0 of AZD1222 vaccination. CDR3 coding DNA: TGCGCCAGCAGCTCGGGGTCAGGGGGACTTACTGAAGCTTTCTTT. Its translation is CASSSGSGGLTEAFF.